The T cell receptor (beta chain) described here comes from a study of T cells in Graves' hyperthyroidism and ophthalmopathy. Remarks on this clonotype: Its antigen is not identified. This could be a read error, since a much larger clone is one nucleotide away.

Study conclusions and caveats: The blood repertoire included most of the expanded thyroid clonotypes above 0.001. In validation, the model predicted ophthalmopathy. These predictions came a median 6.5 months before onset.

Uncontrolled infection, other autoimmune disease, pregnancy and lactation each barred patients from inclusion. RNA transcripts were the template for amplifying TCR beta CDR3 regions. The TCR CDR3 was amplified in a first-round RT-PCR using the HTBI primer set. TCRdb re-analysed the multiplex PCR reads in MiXCR, keeping a single row per CDR3 protein. The data show approximately 700,000 distinct CDR3 sequences, with about 45% seen just once and more than 7% held by the top ten. CDR3 length: 14 amino acids. Per the germline V gene, CDR1 is LNHDA and CDR2 is SQIVND (reference sequence). Sequences were obtained from peripheral blood or thyroid tissue (not recorded which). The sequence was obtained from an adult man with Graves' disease, either hyperthyroidism or ophthalmopathy (not recorded which). This rearrangement joins TRBV19 to TRBJ2-6; maybe TRBD1 (5 bases). CDR3 residues: CASMGQAGANGLTF. The CDR3 DNA reads as TGTGCCAGTATGGGCCAGGCTGGGGCCAACGGCCTGACTTTC.